Listed here are 19 T cell receptor beta chains from one sample, sequenced in a study of radiation and T cells in renal cell carcinoma. Noted time point: blood 4 weeks post-SBRT, at nephrectomy. Treatment in this sample: 15 Gy SBRT to primary tumor, nephrectomy 4 weeks later. The protocol was immunoSEQ multiplex PCR, while the TCRdb copy is restricted to in-frame clones and leaves out a portion. The sample includes around 81,000 clones, around four fifths of them seen just once. The sequencing used blood, collected from a patient whose treatment included radiotherapy and nephrectomy. The origin of the receptors is a man aged 50 or older with renal cell carcinoma.

V gene TRBV10-3 combines with J gene TRBJ2-3; no reliable D call. Deletions cut 6 bases from V and 2 bases from J, with 15 bases between. Germline V gives CDR1 ENHRY, CDR2 SYGVKD. This CDR3 has 15 amino acids. The CDR3, as DNA: TGTGCCATCAGCCGATTGGATCCCATCACAGATACGCAGTATTTT. Translating gives CAISRLDPITDTQYF.

This chain connects TRBV7-9 to TRBJ2-1; D is perhaps TRBD1 (6 bases). Between the trimmed V and J ends, which lost 5 bases and 8 bases, there was a span of 19 bases. The CDR3 runs 15 residues. Germline V gives CDR1 SEHNR, CDR2 FQNEAQ (reference sequence). The chain's CDR3 is CASSPGTPPGDEQFF. The CDR3, as DNA: TGTGCCAGCAGCCCCGGGACACCCCCTGGGGATGAGCAGTTCTTC. The full variable domain, its missing parts supplied by reference TRBV7-9 and TRBJ2-1, is DTGVSQNPRHKITKRGQNVTFRCDPISEHNRLYWYRQTLGQGPEFLTYFQNEAQLEKSRLLSDRFSAERPKGSFSTLEIQRTEQGDSAMYLCASSPGTPPGDEQFFGPGTRLTVL.

The V gene is TRBV10-3, the J gene TRBJ1-2, with a possible D match to TRBD1 (5 bases). This CDR3 spans 15 amino acids. V lost 11 bases to trimming and J lost 1 base, with 20 bases between them. CDR1 ENHRY and CDR2 SYGVKD come from the germline V gene. DNA of the CDR3: TGTGCCGTGACAGATACCAACCCGAATAACTATGGCTACACCTTC. As protein: CAVTDTNPNNYGYTF.

The J gene is TRBJ1-1, the V gene TRBV19; TRBD1 might be the D (5 bases). This CDR3 comprises 13 residues. Germline V CDR1 and CDR2: LNHDA, SQIVND (reference sequence). The germline V and J ends were trimmed by 3 bases and 5 bases, with 10 bases remaining between them. The chain's CDR3 is CASSILAGTEAFF. In nucleotides, the CDR3 is TGTGCCAGTAGTATCTTGGCAGGGACTGAAGCTTTCTTT.

Concerning this clone itself: Different DNA sequences within this sample yield the same CDR3. The gene calls are TRBV5-1 and TRBJ2-5; D gene ambiguous. Germline CDR1 is SGHRS and CDR2 is YFSETQ. The V end was cut by 4 bases, the J end by 2 bases, with 3 bases between. The CDR3 sequence is 11 residues long. CDR3 region: CASSLQETQYF. The CDR3 bases are TGCGCCAGCAGCCTTCAAGAGACCCAGTACTTC.

The V call is TRBV27, the J call TRBJ2-7; no clear D gene. V dropped 3 bases and J dropped 2 bases, with 8 bases sitting between them. The CDR3 sequence is 13 residues long. Germline V gives CDR1 MNHEY, CDR2 SMNVEV (reference sequence). CDR3 sequence: CASSFLPPYEQYF. The CDR3 nucleotides read TGTGCCAGCAGTTTCCTACCTCCCTACGAGCAGTACTTC.

This rearrangement joins TRBV7-2 to TRBJ2-5, with D possibly being TRBD1 (5 bases). Germline-derived CDR1 and CDR2 are SGHTA and FQGNSA. This CDR3 contains 12 residues. Trimming pared 4 bases from V and 7 bases from J, leaving 10 bases between. The CDR3 DNA is TGTGCCAGCAGCTCGACAGCCCGGACCCAGTACTTC. As protein: CASSSTARTQYF.

This clone was detected only once. The CDR3 DNA sequence: TGTGCCTGGGGGGCGGGGAGCGCAGATACGCAGTATTTT. Translation: CAWGAGSADTQYF. The chain joins TRBV30 to TRBJ2-3; a weak D match, TRBD2 (6 bases). Germline CDR1 and CDR2: GTSNPN and SVGIG (reference sequence). Trimming left V 5 bases short and J 4 bases short, with 13 bases between. The CDR3 length is 13 residues. Full variable domain (rest looked up from reference TRBV30 and TRBJ2-3): SQTIHQWPATLVQPVGSPLSLECTVEGTSNPNLYWYRQAAGRGLQLLFYSVGIGQISSEVPQNLSASRPQDRQFILSSKKLLLSDSGFYLCAWGAGSADTQYFGPGTRLTVL.

Regarding this clone: A junction boundary mismatches the germline segment, possibly from a read error. The chain has TRBV7-7 and TRBJ2-1; 9 positions match TRBD2. CDR1 and CDR2 from the germline V gene are SSHAT and FNYEAQ (reference sequence). The CDR3 consists of 17 residues. In DNA, the CDR3 is TGTGCTAGCAGCCTAGGGGGGGTAGCGGGAGATCCCGATGAGCAGTTCTTC. Its protein is CASSLGGVAGDPDEQFF. The complete variable domain, with remaining parts taken from reference TRBV7-7 and TRBJ2-1, reads GAGVSQSPRYKVTKRGQDVTLRCDPISSHATLYWYQQALGQGPEFLTYFNYEAQPDKSGLPSDRFSAERPEGSISTLTIQRTEQRDSAMYRCASSLGGVAGDPDEQFFGPGTRLTVL.

The chain employs TRBV18 and TRBJ1-1; 9 bases align to TRBD1. Per germline, CDR1 KGHSH and CDR2 LQKENI. With 6 bases clipped from V and 2 bases from J, the junction kept 10 bases outside the gene matches. The CDR3 spans 16 residues. In DNA, the CDR3 is TGTGCCAGCTCCCTCTTACCGGGACAGGGAAACACTGAAGCTTTCTTT. Amino acid sequence: CASSLLPGQGNTEAFF.

The chain's CDR3 is CASSLGSSNTGELFF. Here the CDR3 DNA reads TGCGCCAGCAGCTTGGGCAGTTCGAACACCGGGGAGCTGTTTTTT. The chain combines TRBV5-1 with TRBJ2-2; no clear D. The CDR3 length is 15 residues. CDR1 is SGHRS, CDR2 YFSETQ, per germline. Trimming took 0 bases from V and 0 from J, leaving 6 bases between them. Variable domain in full (rest from reference TRBV5-1 and TRBJ2-2): KAGVTQTPRYLIKTRGQQVTLSCSPISGHRSVSWYQQTPGQGLQFLFEYFSETQRNKGNFPGRFSGRQFSNSRSEMNVSTLELGDSALYLCASSLGSSNTGELFFGEGSRLTVL.

The chain uses TRBV6-1 and TRBJ1-5; D is ambiguous. Trimming shortened V by 7 bases and J by 1 base, and 8 bases separated the two germline ends. CDR1 is MNHNS, CDR2 SASEGT, per germline. The CDR3 totals 13 residues. The CDR3 DNA reads as TGTGCCAGCACCCGGAACAGCAATCAGCCCCAGCATTTT. It yields the protein CASTRNSNQPQHF.

The gene calls are TRBV6-1 and TRBJ2-2; D is tentatively TRBD1 or TRBD2 (5 bases each). CDR1 MNHNS and CDR2 SASEGT come from the germline V gene. Deletions cut 8 bases from V and 2 bases from J, with 15 bases between. The length of the CDR3 is 15 residues. CDR3 DNA sequence: TGTGCCAGCGGATCAAGGGACCTCAACACCGGGGAGCTGTTTTTT. Its translation is CASGSRDLNTGELFF.

V and J are TRBV18 and TRBJ2-7, with 8 bases that match TRBD2. The germline CDR1 and CDR2 sequences are KGHSH and LQKENI. Losses at the gene ends were 6 bases for V and 3 bases for J; bases not matched to a gene: 7. CDR3 length: 14 residues. This CDR3 reads CASSPASGSYEQYF. The CDR3 bases are TGTGCCAGCTCGCCGGCCAGCGGGAGCTACGAGCAGTACTTC.

The CDR3 region has the DNA TGTGCCAGCAGCCGTGTCGGGCAAGAGACCCAGTACTTC. Residues: CASSRVGQETQYF. The chain carries TRBV5-4 and TRBJ2-5; D is uncertain. CDR1 is SGHNT and CDR2 is YYREEE in the germline V gene (reference sequence). V lost 4 bases, J lost 2 bases, and 9 bases lay in between. This CDR3 contains 13 residues.

The rearrangement links TRBV10-3 to TRBJ1-1, with D maybe TRBD1 (5 bases). V was cut by 5 bases and J by 3 bases, with 10 bases left in between. The CDR3 contains 13 residues. From germline, CDR1 is ENHRY and CDR2 SYGVKD. Written as DNA, the CDR3 is TGTGCCATCAGTCAACAAGGGGACACTGAAGCTTTCTTT. It is translated as CAISQQGDTEAFF.

J is TRBJ2-5 and V is TRBV18; TRBD1 aligns across 7 bases. With 6 bases clipped from V and 5 bases from J, the junction kept 12 bases outside the gene matches. CDR1 KGHSH and CDR2 LQKENI come from the germline V gene. The CDR3 is 15 residues long. CDR3 amino acids: CASSLIQGVGETQYF. The CDR3 DNA is TGTGCCAGCTCCCTTATCCAGGGGGTAGGGGAGACCCAGTACTTC.

The chain recombines TRBV5-1 with TRBJ2-3, with D perhaps matching TRBD2 (5 bases). The CDR3 totals 14 residues. Germline assignment: CDR1 SGHRS and CDR2 YFSETQ. V shed 6 bases and J shed 0 bases, with 11 bases lying between them. The CDR3 sequence is CASNAGSSTDTQYF. Here the CDR3 DNA reads TGCGCCAGCAATGCGGGTTCTAGCACAGATACGCAGTATTTT.

V is TRBV4-1 and J is TRBJ2-5; TRBD2 agrees at 8 bases. This CDR3 contains 16 residues. V lost 0 bases and J lost 5; bases outside the gene matches: 8. Per germline, CDR1 MGHRA and CDR2 YSYEKL. Here the CDR3 DNA reads TGCGCCAGCAGCCAAGATTTGCGGGGGGCCCGGGAGACCCAGTACTTC. As protein: CASSQDLRGARETQYF.